This T cell receptor (beta chain) stems from a study of blood T cell repertoires in COVID-19 (TCRdb year 2020). Regarding the study in general: Collaborator samples came from the United States, Italy and Spain and covered acute and convalescent phases of COVID-19. The samples were drawn from the first 160 participants of the ongoing ImmuneRACE study and from 950 to 1,500 subjects provided by 6 global collaborators. Nearly every sample came with metadata listing a de-identified subject ID, COVID-19 status, age in years and sex. The repertoires were released in a freely available public database intended as a resource for research on the immune response to SARS-CoV-2. The material from the prospective study consisted of cDNA or gDNA derived from T cells, B-cell-depleted T cells, or PBMCs. Subjects who had been exposed to COVID-19, were actively infected with it, or had recovered from it provided the deeply sampled blood TCRbeta repertoires that made up the dataset. HLA class I and class II types, where available, came from metadata supplied by the sample provider rather than from assay-based typing. Results the study describes overall, beyond this receptor: The amount of clinical and demographic metadata varied by source and participant and was provided uncurated.

Enrolling through a virtual design, the prospective study's participants ranged in age from about 18 to 89 years and lived across 24 United States geographic areas. To assign participants to cohorts, the prospective study relied on clinical history that participants themselves reported in a screening survey and a study questionnaire. Recovered participants in ImmuneRACE Cohort 3 were defined by two consecutive negative NP/OP PCR tests, clearance by a healthcare professional, or resolution of symptoms. Mobile phlebotomists in the prospective study collected whole blood, serum and a nasopharyngeal or oropharyngeal swab from every participant. Prospective study participants could optionally give additional blood draws and questionnaires over a roughly two-month period. Prospective study blood samples were shipped either frozen or at room temperature before DNA extraction. Germline trimming: 3 bases from V, 7 bases from J; junction bases outside gene matches: 7. The CDR3 runs 13 amino acids, cysteine and phenylalanine included. Just the 39-base CDR3 DNA is kept, in frame starting at base 1. CDR1 is given as SGHNT and CDR2 as YYREEE, both from the germline V gene (reference sequence).

As regards this clone: Its antigen is unknown. There are no base qualities to consult, and no much larger clone falls within one base.

TCRbeta CDR3 regions were amplified from genomic DNA using the immunoSEQ Assay, a bias-controlled multiplex PCR. Per the authors' processing: Nucleated cell counts per sample were estimated from amplification of reference gene primers within the assay. To quantify the absolute abundance of each unique TCRbeta CDR3 rearrangement, sequence reads were collapsed and filtered. Productive Simpson clonality was computed per sample as the square root of Simpson's diversity index over productive rearrangements. TCRdb's version of the immuneACCESS table is confined to in-frame rearrangements and falls short of the full clone set. An unresolved V gene accounts for under half of the shortfall where checked; the remainder is of unknown origin. The V and J calls and clone size were taken over from that table, and D and trimming were inferred from the DNA. The sample table holds 250,000 to 350,000 clones, of which approximately 88% were seen once. About 1% of the sample is in the top ten clones.

The chain is made from TRBV5-4 and TRBJ2-7; TRBD2 aligns with 7 central bases. The sample comprised PBMCs or T cells enriched from blood (not recorded which). The sequence was collected from a woman aged 30 to 39 who had recovered from COVID-19. The nucleotide sequence reads TGTGCCAGCAGCTCTGCTAGGCGGGGGGAGCAGTACTTC. Its protein product is CASSSARRGEQYF.